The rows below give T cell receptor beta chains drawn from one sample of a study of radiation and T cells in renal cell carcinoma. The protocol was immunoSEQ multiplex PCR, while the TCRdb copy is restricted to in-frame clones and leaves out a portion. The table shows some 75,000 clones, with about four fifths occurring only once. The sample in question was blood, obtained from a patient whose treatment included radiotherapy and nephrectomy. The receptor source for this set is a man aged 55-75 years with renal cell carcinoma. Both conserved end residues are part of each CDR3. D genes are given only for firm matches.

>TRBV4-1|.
CASSQGFFRTEKGNTIYF
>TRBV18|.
CASSRSPVSVGQYF
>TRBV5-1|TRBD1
CASSLGTGRSYEQYF
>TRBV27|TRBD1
CASRATGDYGYTF
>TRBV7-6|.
CASSLGGRNHGNTIYF
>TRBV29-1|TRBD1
CRSTGGKTGELFF
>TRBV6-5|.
CASSYGQSYEQYF
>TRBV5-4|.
CASSPLGDYTGELFF
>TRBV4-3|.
CASSQSLGAPGNTIYF
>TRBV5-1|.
CASSGDTEETQYF
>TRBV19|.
CASSHSPQSTNTEAFF
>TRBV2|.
CASSRRGPNEQFF
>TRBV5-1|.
CASSLGFYEQYF
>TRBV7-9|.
CASSGVQNEKLFF
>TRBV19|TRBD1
CASSQGVSETQYF
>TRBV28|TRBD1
CASSLLDRVRTEAFF
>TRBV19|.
CASSIPNREDQPQHF
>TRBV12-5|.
CASGLTHNEQFF
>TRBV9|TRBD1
CASSGGGPGSGQYF
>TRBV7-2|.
CASSLGLGYSGELFF
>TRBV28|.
CASSSILVEQYF
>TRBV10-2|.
CASNSGAATEAFF
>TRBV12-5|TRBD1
CASGQDRGTEAFF
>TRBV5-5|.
CASRPVPGEVMGYTF